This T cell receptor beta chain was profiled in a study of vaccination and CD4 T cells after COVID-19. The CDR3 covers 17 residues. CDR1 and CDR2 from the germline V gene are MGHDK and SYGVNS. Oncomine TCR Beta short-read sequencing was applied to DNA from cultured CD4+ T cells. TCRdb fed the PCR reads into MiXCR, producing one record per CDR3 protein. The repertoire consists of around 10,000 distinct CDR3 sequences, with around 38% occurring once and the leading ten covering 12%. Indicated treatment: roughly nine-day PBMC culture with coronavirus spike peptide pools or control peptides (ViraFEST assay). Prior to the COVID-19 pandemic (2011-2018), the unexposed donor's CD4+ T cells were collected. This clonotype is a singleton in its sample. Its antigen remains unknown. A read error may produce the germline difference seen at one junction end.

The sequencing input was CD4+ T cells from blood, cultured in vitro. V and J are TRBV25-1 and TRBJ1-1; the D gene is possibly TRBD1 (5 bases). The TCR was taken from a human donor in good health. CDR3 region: CANSEWDSIDSNTEAFF. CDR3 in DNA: TGTGCCAACAGTGAATGGGATTCTATTGACAGCAACACTGAAGCTTTCTTT.